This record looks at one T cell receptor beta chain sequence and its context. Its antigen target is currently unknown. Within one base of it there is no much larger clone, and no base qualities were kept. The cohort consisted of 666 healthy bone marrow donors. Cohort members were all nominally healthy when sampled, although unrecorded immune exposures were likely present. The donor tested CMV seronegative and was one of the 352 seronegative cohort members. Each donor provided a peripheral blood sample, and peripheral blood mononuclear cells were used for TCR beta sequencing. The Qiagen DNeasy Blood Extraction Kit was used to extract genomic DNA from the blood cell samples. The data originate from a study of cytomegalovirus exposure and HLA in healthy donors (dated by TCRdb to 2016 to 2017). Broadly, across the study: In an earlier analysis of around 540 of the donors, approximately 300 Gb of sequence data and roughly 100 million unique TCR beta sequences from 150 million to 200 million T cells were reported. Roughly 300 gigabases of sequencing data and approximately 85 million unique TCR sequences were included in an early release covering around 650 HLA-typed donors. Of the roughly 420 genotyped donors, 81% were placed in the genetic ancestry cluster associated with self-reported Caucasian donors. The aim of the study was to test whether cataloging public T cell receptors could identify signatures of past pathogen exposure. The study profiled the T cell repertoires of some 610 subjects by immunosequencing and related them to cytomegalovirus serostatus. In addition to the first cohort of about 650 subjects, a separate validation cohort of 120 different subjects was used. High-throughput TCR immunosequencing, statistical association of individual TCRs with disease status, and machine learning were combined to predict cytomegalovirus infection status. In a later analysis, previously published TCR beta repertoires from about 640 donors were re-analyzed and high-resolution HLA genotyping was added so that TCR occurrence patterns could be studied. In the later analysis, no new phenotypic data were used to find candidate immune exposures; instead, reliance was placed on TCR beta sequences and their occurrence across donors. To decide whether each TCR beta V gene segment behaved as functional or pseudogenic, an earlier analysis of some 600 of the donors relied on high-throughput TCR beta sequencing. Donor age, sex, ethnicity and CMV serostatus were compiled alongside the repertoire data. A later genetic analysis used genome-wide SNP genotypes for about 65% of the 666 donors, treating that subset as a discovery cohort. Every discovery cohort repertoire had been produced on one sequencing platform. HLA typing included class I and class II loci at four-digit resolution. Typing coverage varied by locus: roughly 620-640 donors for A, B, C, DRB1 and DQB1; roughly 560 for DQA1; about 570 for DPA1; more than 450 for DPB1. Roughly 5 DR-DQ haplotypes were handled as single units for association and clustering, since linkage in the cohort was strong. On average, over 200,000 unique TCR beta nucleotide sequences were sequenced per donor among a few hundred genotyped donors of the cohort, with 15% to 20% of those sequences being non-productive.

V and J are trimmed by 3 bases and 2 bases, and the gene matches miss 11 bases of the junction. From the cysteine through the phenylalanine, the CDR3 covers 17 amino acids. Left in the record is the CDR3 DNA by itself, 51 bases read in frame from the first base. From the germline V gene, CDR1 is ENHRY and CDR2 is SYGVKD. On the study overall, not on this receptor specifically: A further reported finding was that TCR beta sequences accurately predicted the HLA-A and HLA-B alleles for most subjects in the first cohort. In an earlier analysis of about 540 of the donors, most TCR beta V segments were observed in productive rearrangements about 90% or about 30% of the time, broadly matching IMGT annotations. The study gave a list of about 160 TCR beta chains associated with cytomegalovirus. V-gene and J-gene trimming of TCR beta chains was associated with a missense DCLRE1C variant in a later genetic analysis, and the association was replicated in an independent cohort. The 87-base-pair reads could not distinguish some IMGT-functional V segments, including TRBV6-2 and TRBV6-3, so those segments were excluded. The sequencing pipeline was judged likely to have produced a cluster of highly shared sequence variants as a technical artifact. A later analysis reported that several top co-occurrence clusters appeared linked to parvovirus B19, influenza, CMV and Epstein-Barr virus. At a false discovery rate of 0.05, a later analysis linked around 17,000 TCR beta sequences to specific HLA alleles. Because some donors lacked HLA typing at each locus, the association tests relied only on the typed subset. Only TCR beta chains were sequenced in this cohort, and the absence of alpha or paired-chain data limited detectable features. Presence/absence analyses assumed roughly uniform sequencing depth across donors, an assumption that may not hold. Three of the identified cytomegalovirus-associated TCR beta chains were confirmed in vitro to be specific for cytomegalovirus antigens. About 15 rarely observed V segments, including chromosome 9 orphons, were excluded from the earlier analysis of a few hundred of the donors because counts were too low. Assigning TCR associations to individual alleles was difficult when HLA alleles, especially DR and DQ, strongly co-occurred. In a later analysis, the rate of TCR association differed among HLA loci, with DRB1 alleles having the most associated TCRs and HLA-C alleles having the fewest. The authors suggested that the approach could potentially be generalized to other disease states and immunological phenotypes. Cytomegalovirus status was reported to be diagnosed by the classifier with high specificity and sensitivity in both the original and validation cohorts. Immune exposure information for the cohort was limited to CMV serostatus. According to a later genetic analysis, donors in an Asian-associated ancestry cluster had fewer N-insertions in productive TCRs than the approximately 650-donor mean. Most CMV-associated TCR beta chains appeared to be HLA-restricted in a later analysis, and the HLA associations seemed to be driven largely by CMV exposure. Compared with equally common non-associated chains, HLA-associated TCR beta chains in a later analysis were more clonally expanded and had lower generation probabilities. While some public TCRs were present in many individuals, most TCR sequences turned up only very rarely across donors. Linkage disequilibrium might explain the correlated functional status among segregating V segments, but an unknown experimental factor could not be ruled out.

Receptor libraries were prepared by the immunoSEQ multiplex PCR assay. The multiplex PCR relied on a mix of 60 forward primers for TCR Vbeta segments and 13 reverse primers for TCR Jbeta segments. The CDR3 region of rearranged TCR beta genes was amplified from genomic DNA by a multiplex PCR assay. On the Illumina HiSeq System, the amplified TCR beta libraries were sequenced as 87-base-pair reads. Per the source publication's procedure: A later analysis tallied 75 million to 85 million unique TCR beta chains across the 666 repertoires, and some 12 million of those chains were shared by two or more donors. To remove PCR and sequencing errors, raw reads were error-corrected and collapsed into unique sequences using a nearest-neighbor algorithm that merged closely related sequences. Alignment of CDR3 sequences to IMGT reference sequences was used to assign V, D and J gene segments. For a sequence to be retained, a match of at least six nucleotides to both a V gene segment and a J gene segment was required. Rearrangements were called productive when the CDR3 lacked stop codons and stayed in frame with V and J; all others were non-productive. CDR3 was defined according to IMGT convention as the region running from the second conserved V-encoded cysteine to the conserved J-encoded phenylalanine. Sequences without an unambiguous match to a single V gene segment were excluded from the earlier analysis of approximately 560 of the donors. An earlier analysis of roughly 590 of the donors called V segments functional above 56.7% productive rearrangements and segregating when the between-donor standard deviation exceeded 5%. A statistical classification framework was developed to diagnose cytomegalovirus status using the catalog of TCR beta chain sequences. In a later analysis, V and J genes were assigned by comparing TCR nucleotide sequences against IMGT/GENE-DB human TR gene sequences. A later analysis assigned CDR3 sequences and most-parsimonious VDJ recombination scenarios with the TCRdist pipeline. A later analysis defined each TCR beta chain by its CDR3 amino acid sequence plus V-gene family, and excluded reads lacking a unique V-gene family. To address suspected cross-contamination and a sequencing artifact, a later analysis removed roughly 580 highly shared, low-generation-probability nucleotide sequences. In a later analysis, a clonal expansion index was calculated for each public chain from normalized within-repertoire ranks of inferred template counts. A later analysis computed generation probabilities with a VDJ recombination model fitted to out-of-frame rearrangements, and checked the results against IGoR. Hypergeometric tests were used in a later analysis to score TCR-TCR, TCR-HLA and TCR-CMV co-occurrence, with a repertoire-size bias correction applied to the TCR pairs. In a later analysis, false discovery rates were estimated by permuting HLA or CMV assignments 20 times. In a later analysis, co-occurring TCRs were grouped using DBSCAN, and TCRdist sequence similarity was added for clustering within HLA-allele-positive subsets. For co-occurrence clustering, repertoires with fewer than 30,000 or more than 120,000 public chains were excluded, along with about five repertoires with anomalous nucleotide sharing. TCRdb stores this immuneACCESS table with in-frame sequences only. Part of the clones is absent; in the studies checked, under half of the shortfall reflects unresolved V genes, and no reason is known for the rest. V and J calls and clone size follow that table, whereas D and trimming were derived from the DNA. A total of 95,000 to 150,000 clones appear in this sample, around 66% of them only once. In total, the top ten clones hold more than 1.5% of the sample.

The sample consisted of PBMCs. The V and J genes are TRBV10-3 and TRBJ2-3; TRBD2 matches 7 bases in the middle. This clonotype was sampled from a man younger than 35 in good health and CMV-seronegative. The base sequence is TGTGCCATCAGTGACCCACCCTTAGCGGGTGACACAGATACGCAGTATTTT. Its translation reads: CAISDPPLAGDTDTQYF.